The 18 T cell receptor beta chains presented below share a single source sample, sequenced in a study of PD-L1 blockade in urothelial cancer. Assay: immunoSEQ multiplex PCR; the TCRdb copy retains only in-frame clones and omits some. The sample holds 35,000 to 45,000 clones, nearly 90% seen once. Time point in this sample: pretreatment peripheral blood. The sequencing used PBMCs, collected around atezolizumab (anti-PD-L1) treatment. The origin of the receptors is a donor at least 40 years old with urothelial cancer.

The chain links TRBV29-1 to TRBJ2-5, with TRBD1 identical over 8 bases. Per the germline V gene, CDR1 is SQVTM and CDR2 is ANQGSEA. This CDR3 has 14 amino acids. Germline trimming cut 4 bases from V and 2 bases from J; bases unmatched to any gene: 6. The DNA of the CDR3 is TGCAGCGTTGGTCGGACAGGGCGACAAGAGACCCAGTACTTC. Translated, it gives CSVGRTGRQETQYF.

The genes are TRBV7-2 and TRBJ2-1; 8 nucleotides agree with TRBD2. Trimming took 5 bases from V and 1 from J; bases not matched to a gene: 4. The CDR3 runs to 15 residues. Germline-derived CDR1 and CDR2 are SGHTA and FQGNSA. DNA for the CDR3: TGTGCCAGCAGCACAACTAGCGGATCCTACAATGAGCAGTTCTTC. Translation: CASSTTSGSYNEQFF.

This clone was observed a handful of times. The chain links TRBV28 to TRBJ2-1, with 10 positions matching TRBD2. The junction had 5 bases not matched to a gene; V was cut back by 7 bases and J by 5 bases. The CDR3 loop spans 14 amino acids. Looked up from germline, CDR1 is MDHEN and CDR2 is SYDVKM. CDR3 in DNA: TGTGCCAGCACCCGGACTAGCGGAAACAATGAGCAGTTCTTC. Translation gives CASTRTSGNNEQFF.

The chain is built from TRBV2 and TRBJ2-7; 7 bases line up with TRBD1. After removal of 6 bases from V and 6 bases from J, the junction contained 5 bases not matched to a gene. CDR1 is SNHLY and CDR2 is FYNNEI in the germline V gene. The CDR3 extends over 12 amino acids. The CDR3 here is CASSSRGTEQYF. The DNA for the CDR3 is TGTGCCAGCAGCTCCAGGGGGACCGAGCAGTACTTC.

The rearrangement uses TRBV5-6 and TRBJ1-2, with D possibly TRBD1 on 5 matching bases. CDR3 length: 14 amino acids. V lost 2 bases and J lost 2, with 10 bases in between. Per germline, CDR1 SGHDT and CDR2 YYEEEE. In DNA form, the CDR3 reads TGTGCCAGCAGCTTCAGACAGCCGAACTATGGCTACACCTTC. Translating it yields CASSFRQPNYGYTF.

The genes are TRBV11-3 and TRBJ2-4; tentative D call: TRBD2 (7 bases). V gave up 2 bases and J gave up 1 base, with 12 bases separating them. This CDR3 is built from 16 residues. Per germline, CDR1 SGHNT and CDR2 YENEEA. The CDR3 here is CASSLWGRGAKNIQYF. CDR3 DNA sequence: TGTGCCAGCAGCTTATGGGGGAGGGGGGCCAAAAACATTCAGTACTTC. The variable domain in full, completed from reference TRBV11-3 and TRBJ2-4, reads EAGVVQSPRYKIIEKKQPVAFWCNPISGHNTLYWYLQNLGQGPELLIRYENEEAVDDSQLPKDRFSAERLKGVDSTLKIQPAELGDSAVYLCASSLWGRGAKNIQYFGAGTRLSVL.

In its sample, this clone was seen a few times. The V and J genes are TRBV15 and TRBJ2-5; 10 bases line up with TRBD1. CDR1 is LNHNV, CDR2 YYDKDF, per germline (reference sequence). The length of the CDR3 is 15 residues. J was trimmed by 7 bases and V by 4 bases; bases with no gene match: 9. The DNA for the CDR3 is TGTGCCACCAGCACGAGGGACAGGGGAGGAGGGACCCAGTACTTC. Protein product: CATSTRDRGGGTQYF.

The chain uses TRBV9 and TRBJ2-7; D is unclear. The CDR3 is 11 residues long. V was clipped by 4 bases and J by 7 bases, with 9 bases between them. Germline CDR1 is SGDLS and CDR2 is YYNGEE. The CDR3 reads CASSSGWEQYF. CDR3 nucleotide sequence: TGTGCCAGCAGCTCCGGTTGGGAGCAGTACTTC.

The rearrangement joins TRBV5-1 to TRBJ2-5; 7 nucleotides agree with TRBD2. Losses at the gene ends were 0 bases for V and 5 bases for J; bases not matched to a gene: 7. The germline CDR1 and CDR2 sequences are SGHRS and YFSETQ. The CDR3 is 15 amino acids. CDR3 amino acids: CASSLAGGKRETQYF. The CDR3 nucleotides read TGCGCCAGCAGCTTGGCCGGGGGGAAGCGGGAGACCCAGTACTTC. The full variable domain, rest sourced from reference TRBV5-1 and TRBJ2-5, is KAGVTQTPRYLIKTRGQQVTLSCSPISGHRSVSWYQQTPGQGLQFLFEYFSETQRNKGNFPGRFSGRQFSNSRSEMNVSTLELGDSALYLCASSLAGGKRETQYFGPGTRLLVL.

This sequence joins TRBV19 and TRBJ2-3; the D gene is possibly TRBD1 (6 bases). The CDR3 has 19 residues. Trimming removed 3 bases at V and 0 bases at J, with 22 bases between. From germline, CDR1 is LNHDA and CDR2 SQIVND (reference sequence). The CDR3 DNA reads as TGTGCCAGTAGTATGCAGGGGTCCGTCGGATTTGGTAGCACAGATACGCAGTATTTT. Protein product: CASSMQGSVGFGSTDTQYF.

The chain joins TRBV5-1 to TRBJ2-7; tentative D call: TRBD1 (5 bases). The CDR3 runs to 14 residues. The germline V gene has CDR1 SGHRS and CDR2 YFSETQ. V lost 0 bases, J lost 6 bases, and 13 bases lay in between. The CDR3 DNA follows: TGCGCCAGCAGCTTGGTCCCCTCCGACAGCGAGCAGTACTTC. Translating gives CASSLVPSDSEQYF.

This rearrangement joins TRBV10-3 to TRBJ1-5; D may be TRBD1 (6 bases). V dropped 10 bases and J dropped 2 bases, with 21 bases sitting between them. The CDR3 is 16 residues long. Germline CDR1 is ENHRY and CDR2 is SYGVKD. The chain's CDR3 is CATTGASSSGNQPQHF. The CDR3 nucleotides read TGTGCCACGACAGGCGCCTCCTCAAGCGGCAATCAGCCCCAGCATTTT.

This chain connects TRBV7-8 to TRBJ2-1, with 16 bases aligning to TRBD2. Germline V gene sequence: CDR1 SGHVS, CDR2 FQNEAQ. The CDR3 consists of 21 residues. J was trimmed by 0 bases and V by 4 bases; bases with no gene match: 12. The CDR3 reads CASSSSRGLAGGPGSYNEQFF. CDR3 sequence (DNA): TGTGCCAGCAGCTCGAGCCGGGGACTAGCGGGAGGGCCCGGCTCCTACAATGAGCAGTTCTTC. Supplemented by reference TRBV7-8 and TRBJ2-1, the full variable domain reads GAGVSQSPRYKVAKRGQDVALRCDPISGHVSLFWYQQALGQGPEFLTYFQNEAQLDKSGLPSDRFFAERPEGSVSTLKIQRTQQEDSAVYLCASSSSRGLAGGPGSYNEQFFGPGTRLTVL.

This clone was seen once. The chain joins TRBV29-1 to TRBJ1-2; 9 bases match TRBD1. The CDR3 runs 12 residues. Germline assignment: CDR1 SQVTM and CDR2 ANQGSEA. Losses at the gene ends were 7 bases for V and 4 bases for J; bases not matched to a gene: 4. In nucleotides, the CDR3 is TGCAGCGATTCACAGGGGGCCTATGGCTACACCTTC. This translates into CSDSQGAYGYTF.

The J gene is TRBJ1-1, the V gene TRBV5-1, with no clear D. This CDR3 is built from 12 residues. V lost 2 bases and J 4 bases, leaving 6 bases between the germline ends. Germline V CDR1 and CDR2: SGHRS, YFSETQ. Written as DNA, the CDR3 is TGCGCCAGCAGCTTTTCGGGCACTGAAGCTTTCTTT. This translates into CASSFSGTEAFF.

A few counts support this clone. V is TRBV10-2 and J is TRBJ1-2; D possibly corresponds to TRBD1 (6 bases). Trimming removed 3 bases from V and 7 bases from J, with 15 bases in between. This CDR3 is 14 amino acids long. Germline V gene lookup returns CDR1 WSHSY and CDR2 SAAADI. The CDR3, as DNA: TGCGCCAGCAGTGACGGCGGCAGGGGTTTTGGCTACACCTTC. Amino acid sequence: CASSDGGRGFGYTF.

In DNA, the CDR3 is TGTGCCAGCAGCCCGACTAGCGGACCCCTCTATGAGCAGTTCTTC. Its protein is CASSPTSGPLYEQFF. The V call is TRBV28, the J call TRBJ2-1; TRBD2 agrees at 9 bases. The V gene's germline CDR1 is MDHEN and CDR2 SYDVKM. The CDR3 consists of 15 residues. After removal of 6 bases from V and 8 bases from J, the junction contained 11 bases not matched to a gene.

The chain uses TRBV27 and TRBJ2-3; 8 nucleotides line up with TRBD2. Germline V gives CDR1 MNHEY, CDR2 SMNVEV (reference sequence). The J segment lost 0 bases and the V segment lost 4 bases, leaving 9 bases of the junction unmatched. The CDR3 sequence is 17 residues long. CDR3 DNA sequence: TGTGCCAGCAGTTCCCACGGACTAGCCGGTAGCACAGATACGCAGTATTTT. Translated: CASSSHGLAGSTDTQYF.